The following is a T cell receptor (beta chain) sequence with its context. The data derive from a study of early T cells in non-severe SARS-CoV-2 infection. Between the trimmed V and J ends, which lost 5 bases and 0 bases, there was a span of 18 bases. Per the germline V gene, CDR1 is DFQATT and CDR2 is SNEGSKA (reference sequence). The length of the CDR3 is 16 residues. TCRdb passed the 5' RACE reads through MiXCR, listing each CDR3 protein once. The data show about 59,000 distinct CDR3 sequences, approximately 13% seen once. The material sequenced was whole blood, taken at baseline. V gene TRBV20-1 combines with J gene TRBJ2-3, with D possibly called TRBD1 or TRBD2 (5 bases each). The receptor was derived from an adult who was a healthcare worker with PCR-confirmed SARS-CoV-2 infection or an uninfected control (not recorded which). The CDR3 sequence is CSAWTRDDKSTDTQYF. CDR3 nucleotide sequence: TGCAGTGCTTGGACTCGGGACGATAAAAGCACAGATACGCAGTATTTT.